Described below is a single T cell receptor beta chain sequence and its context. These data belong to a study of blood T cell repertoires in COVID-19. The wider study: Both acute and convalescent COVID-19 samples were obtained from the United States, Italy and Spain.

The CDR3 runs to 16 residues. CDR1 and CDR2 (germline): SGDLS, YYNGEE. V was cut by 4 bases and J by 4 bases, with 17 bases left in between. The table came from immunoSEQ multiplex PCR; TCRdb's copy has only in-frame clones and leaves some out. The table shows 150,000 to 200,000 clones, with roughly 80% occurring only once. The rearrangement links TRBV9 to TRBJ1-4; tentative D call: TRBD1 (5 bases). This sequence originates from a woman aged 60-75 years with acute COVID-19. The source material was PBMCs or T cells enriched from blood (not recorded which). The CDR3 loop is CASSTHPTAVNEKLFF. The CDR3 DNA reads as TGTGCCAGCAGCACACACCCGACAGCTGTTAATGAAAAACTGTTTTTT.